This T cell receptor beta chain stems from a study of blood T cell repertoires in COVID-19. Study details: Samples representing acute and convalescent COVID-19 were sourced from the United States, Italy and Spain.

In the original workflow: Reference gene primer amplification gave nucleated cell count estimates. The table came from immunoSEQ multiplex PCR; TCRdb's copy has only in-frame clones and leaves some out. V and J calls and clone size are those listed in that table; D and trimming were worked out from the DNA. Of 650,000 to 800,000 clones in the sample, 80% to 90% are singletons; the top ten hold over 0.2%. CDR1 is SGHDT and CDR2 is YYEEEE in the germline V gene. This CDR3 is 14 amino acids long. Trimming removed 3 bases at V and 0 bases at J, with 6 bases between. This TCR was recovered from a woman aged 18-35 years with acute or convalescent COVID-19. Input material: peripheral blood. The chain joins TRBV5-6 to TRBJ1-4; D is ambiguous. CDR3 in amino acids: CASSYTPTNEKLFF. Here the CDR3 DNA reads TGTGCCAGCAGCTATACACCAACTAATGAAAAACTGTTTTTT. Variable domain in full (rest from reference TRBV5-6 and TRBJ1-4): DAGVTQSPTHLIKTRGQQVTLRCSPKSGHDTVSWYQQALGQGPQFIFQYYEEEERQRGNFPDRFSGHQFPNYSSELNVNALLLGDSALYLCASSYTPTNEKLFFGSGTQLSVL.